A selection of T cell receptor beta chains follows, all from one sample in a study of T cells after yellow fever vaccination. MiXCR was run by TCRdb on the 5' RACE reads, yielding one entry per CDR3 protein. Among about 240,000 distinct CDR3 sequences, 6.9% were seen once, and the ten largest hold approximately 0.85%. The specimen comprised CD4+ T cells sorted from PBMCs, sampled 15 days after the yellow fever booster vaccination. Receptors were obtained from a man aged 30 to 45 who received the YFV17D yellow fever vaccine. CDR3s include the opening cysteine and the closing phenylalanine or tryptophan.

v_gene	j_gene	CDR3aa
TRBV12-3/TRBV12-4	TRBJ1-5	CASGGRANQPQHF
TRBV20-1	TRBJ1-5	CSATRGGGGNQPQHF
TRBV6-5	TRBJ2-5	CASSIPSGSRETQYF
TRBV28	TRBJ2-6	CASSPLQDRVLTGANVLTF
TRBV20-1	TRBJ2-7	CSATDKIGTGRYEQYF
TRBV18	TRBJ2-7	CASSPTGVWEQYF
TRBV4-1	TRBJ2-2	CASSQAWFGELFF
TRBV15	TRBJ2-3	CATSRDDRSGHTQYF
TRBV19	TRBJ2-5	CASSIGSGSSETQYF
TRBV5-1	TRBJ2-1	CASSLDRSSYNEQFF
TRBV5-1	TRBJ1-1	CASSSDGANTEAFF
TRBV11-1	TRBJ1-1	CASSLDRSQAFF
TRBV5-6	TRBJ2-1	CASRPGNEQFF
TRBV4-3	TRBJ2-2	CASSQADSNTGELFF
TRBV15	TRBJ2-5	CATSRDRLSGAGTQYF
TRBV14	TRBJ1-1	CASSKRQALANTEAFF
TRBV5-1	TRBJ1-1	CASSEGQGWDTEAFF
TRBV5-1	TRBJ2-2	CASSLDGKFGELFF
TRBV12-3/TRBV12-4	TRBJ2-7	CASRIQSGSYEQYF
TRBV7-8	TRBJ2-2	CASSTRGDGRGTGELFF
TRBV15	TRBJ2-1	CATSPLGQPYNEQFF
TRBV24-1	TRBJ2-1	CATADRSLHNEQFF
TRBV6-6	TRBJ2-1	CASFGGSYNEQFF
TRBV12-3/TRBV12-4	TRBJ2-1	CASTTSSSYNEQFF
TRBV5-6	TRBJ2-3	CASSLWVRAYHTDTQYF
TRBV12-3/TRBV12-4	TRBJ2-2	CASTLGGADTGELFF
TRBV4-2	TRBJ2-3	CASSTRLAGGPADTQYF
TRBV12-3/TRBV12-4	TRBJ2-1	CASSRAGGSHEQFF
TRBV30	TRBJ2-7	CAWNEGQFYEQYF
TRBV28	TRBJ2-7	CASGVSGSESEQYF
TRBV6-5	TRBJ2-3	CASSPTGGGRYF
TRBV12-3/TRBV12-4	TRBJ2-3	CASRQTLGDTQYF
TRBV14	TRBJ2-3	CASSQDRRNTQYF
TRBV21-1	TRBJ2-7	CASSKLWGHLHYEQYF
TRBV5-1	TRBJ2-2	CASSDLAGVRTGELFF
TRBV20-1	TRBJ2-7	CSAETGTAYEQYF
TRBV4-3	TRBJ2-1	CASSQGGNRGISYNEQFF
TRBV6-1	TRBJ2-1	CASRTGTGGNEQFF
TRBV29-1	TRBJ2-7	CSVGTVTYEQYF
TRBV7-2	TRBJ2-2	CASSLVHTGELFF
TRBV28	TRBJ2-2	CASTKLNTGELFF
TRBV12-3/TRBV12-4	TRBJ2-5	CARPGETQYF
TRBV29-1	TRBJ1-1	CSASRSENTEAFF
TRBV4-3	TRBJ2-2	CASSQDSRRDTGELFF
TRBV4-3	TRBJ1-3	CASSQELPISGNTIYF
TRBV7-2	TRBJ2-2	CASSQVRNTGELFF
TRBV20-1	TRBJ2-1	CSARSTSGIPTPFF
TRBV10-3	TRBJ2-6	CAISAGTTGANVLTF
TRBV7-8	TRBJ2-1	CASSFSSRGYYNEQFF
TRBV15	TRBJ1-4	CATSRVGLKLFF
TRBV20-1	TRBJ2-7	CSALGRRHEQYF
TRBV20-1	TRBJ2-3	CSARLGTSTDTQYF
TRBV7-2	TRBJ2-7	CASSLGRLADFYEQYF
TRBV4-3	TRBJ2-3	CASSQDGSGGDTQYF
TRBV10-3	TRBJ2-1	CAISERLADNEQFF